This T cell receptor (beta chain) was sequenced during a study of shared clonotypes between healthy human individuals. The repertoire was sequenced with immunoSEQ multiplex PCR; TCRdb's copy has only in-frame clones and lacks some. The data hold roughly 2.2 million clones, with just under 95% observed a single time. The CDR3 has 18 amino acids. This sequence originates from a man aged 18 to 35 in good health. Some clones in this sample may be carry-over from other donors' samples. Material for sequencing was naive CD4+ T cells from PBMCs. Subset of the sample: CD45RA+ positively selected. The chain is built from TRBV21-1 and TRBJ2-3; the table names TRBD2, a call not compared with the DNA. TRBV21-1 is a known pseudogene. CDR3 DNA sequence: TGTGCCAGCAGCAAATGTGGGCTAGCGGGAGGCCGCACAGATACGCAGTATTTT. Its translation: CASSKCGLAGGRTDTQYF.